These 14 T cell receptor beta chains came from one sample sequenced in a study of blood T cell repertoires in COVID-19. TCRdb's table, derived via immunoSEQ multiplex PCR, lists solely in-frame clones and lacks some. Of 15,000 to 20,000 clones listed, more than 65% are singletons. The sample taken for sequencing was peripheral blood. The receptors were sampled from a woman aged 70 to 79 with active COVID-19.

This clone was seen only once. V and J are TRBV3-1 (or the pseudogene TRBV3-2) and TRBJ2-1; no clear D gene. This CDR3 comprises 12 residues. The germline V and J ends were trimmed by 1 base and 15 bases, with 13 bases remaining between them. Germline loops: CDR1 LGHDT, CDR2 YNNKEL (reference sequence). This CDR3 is CASSQGMSSRFF. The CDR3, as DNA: TGTGCCAGCAGCCAAGGCATGAGTTCGCGGTTCTTC.

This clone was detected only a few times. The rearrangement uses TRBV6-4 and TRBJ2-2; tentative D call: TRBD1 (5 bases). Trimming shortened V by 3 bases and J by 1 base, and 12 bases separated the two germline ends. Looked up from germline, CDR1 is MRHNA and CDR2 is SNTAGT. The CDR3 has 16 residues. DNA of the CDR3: TGTGCCAGCAGTGAATCACCCGGACAGAACACCGGGGAGCTGTTTTTT. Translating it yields CASSESPGQNTGELFF.

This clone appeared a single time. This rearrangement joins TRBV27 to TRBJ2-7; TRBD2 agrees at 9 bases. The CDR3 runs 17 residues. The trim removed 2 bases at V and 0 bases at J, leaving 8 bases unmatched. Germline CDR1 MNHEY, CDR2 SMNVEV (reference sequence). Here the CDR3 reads CASSLLASGAISYEQYF. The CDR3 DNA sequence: TGTGCCAGCAGTTTACTGGCTAGCGGGGCAATCTCCTACGAGCAGTACTTC.

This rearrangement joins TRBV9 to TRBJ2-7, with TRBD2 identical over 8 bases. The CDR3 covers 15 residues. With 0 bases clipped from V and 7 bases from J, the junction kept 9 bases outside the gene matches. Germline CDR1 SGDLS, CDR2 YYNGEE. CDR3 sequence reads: CASSVAPAGVQEQYF. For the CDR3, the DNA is TGTGCCAGCAGCGTAGCCCCAGCGGGAGTACAAGAGCAGTACTTC.

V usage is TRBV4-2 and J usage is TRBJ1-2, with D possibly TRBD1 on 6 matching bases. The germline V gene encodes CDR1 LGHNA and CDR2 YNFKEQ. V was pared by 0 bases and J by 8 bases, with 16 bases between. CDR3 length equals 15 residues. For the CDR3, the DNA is TGTGCCAGCAGCCAAGATTGGGGTACAGGGTGGGGCTACACCTTC. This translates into CASSQDWGTGWGYTF.

Here the CDR3 reads CATSDSGRGDTQYF. The CDR3 bases are TGTGCCACCAGTGATTCCGGACGGGGAGATACGCAGTATTTT. The rearrangement links TRBV24-1 to TRBJ2-3; maybe TRBD2 (5 bases). This CDR3 contains 14 residues. Germline assignment: CDR1 KGHDR and CDR2 SFDVKD. V was shortened by 2 bases and J by 5 bases, with 10 bases between the two germline ends.

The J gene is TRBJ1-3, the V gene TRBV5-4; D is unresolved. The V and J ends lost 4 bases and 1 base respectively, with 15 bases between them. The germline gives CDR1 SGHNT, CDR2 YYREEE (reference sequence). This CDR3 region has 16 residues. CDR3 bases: TGTGCCAGCAGCCGTGGGTCGGAGAGATCTGGAAACACCATATATTTT. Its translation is CASSRGSERSGNTIYF.

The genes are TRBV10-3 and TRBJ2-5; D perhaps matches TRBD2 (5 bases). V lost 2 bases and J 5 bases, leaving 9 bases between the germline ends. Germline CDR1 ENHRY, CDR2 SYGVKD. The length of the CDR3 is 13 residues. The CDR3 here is CAISETPGETQYF. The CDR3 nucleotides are TGTGCCATCAGTGAGACACCGGGGGAGACCCAGTACTTC.

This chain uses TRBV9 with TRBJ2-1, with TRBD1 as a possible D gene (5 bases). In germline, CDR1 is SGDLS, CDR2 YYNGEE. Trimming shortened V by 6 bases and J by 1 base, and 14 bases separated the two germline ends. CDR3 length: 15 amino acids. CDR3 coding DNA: TGTGCCAGCACCAGTGACAGCGCATCCTACAATGAGCAGTTCTTC. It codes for CASTSDSASYNEQFF.

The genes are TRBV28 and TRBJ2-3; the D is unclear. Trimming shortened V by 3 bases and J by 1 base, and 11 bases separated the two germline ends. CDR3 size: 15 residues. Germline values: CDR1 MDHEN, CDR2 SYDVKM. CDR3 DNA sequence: TGTGCCAGCAGTTTTGGCGGCCTGGGCACAGATACGCAGTATTTT. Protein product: CASSFGGLGTDTQYF.

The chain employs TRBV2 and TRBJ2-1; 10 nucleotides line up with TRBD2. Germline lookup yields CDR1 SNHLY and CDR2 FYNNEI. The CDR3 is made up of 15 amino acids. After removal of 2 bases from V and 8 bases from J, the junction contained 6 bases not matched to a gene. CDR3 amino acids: CASSEPYGTSDEQFF. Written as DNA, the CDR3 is TGTGCCAGCAGTGAACCTTACGGGACTAGCGATGAGCAGTTCTTC. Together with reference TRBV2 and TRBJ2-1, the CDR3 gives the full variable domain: EPEVTQTPSHQVTQMGQEVILRCVPISNHLYFYWYRQILGQKVEFLVSFYNNEISEKSEIFDDQFSVERPDGSNFTLKIRSTKLEDSAMYFCASSEPYGTSDEQFFGPGTRLTVL.

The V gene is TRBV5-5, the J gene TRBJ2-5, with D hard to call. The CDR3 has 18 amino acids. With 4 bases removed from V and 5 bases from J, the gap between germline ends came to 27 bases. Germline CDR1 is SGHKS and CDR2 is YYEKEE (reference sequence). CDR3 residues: CASSPKTPREALRETQYF. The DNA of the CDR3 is TGTGCCAGCAGCCCAAAGACCCCCCGAGAGGCCCTAAGGGAGACCCAGTACTTC.

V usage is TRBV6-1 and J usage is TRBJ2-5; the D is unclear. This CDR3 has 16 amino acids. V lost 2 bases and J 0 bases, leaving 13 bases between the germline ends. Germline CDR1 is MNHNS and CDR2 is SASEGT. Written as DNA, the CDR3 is TGTGCCAGCAGTGAAAGTCCCCTATTGTACCAAGAGACCCAGTACTTC. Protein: CASSESPLLYQETQYF.

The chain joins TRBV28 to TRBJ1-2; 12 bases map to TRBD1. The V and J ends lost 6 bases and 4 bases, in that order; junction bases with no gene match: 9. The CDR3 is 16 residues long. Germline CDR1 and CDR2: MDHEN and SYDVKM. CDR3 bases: TGTGCCAGCAGCCGGGACAGGGGGCGAGAGGGCTATGGCTACACCTTC. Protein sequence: CASSRDRGREGYGYTF.